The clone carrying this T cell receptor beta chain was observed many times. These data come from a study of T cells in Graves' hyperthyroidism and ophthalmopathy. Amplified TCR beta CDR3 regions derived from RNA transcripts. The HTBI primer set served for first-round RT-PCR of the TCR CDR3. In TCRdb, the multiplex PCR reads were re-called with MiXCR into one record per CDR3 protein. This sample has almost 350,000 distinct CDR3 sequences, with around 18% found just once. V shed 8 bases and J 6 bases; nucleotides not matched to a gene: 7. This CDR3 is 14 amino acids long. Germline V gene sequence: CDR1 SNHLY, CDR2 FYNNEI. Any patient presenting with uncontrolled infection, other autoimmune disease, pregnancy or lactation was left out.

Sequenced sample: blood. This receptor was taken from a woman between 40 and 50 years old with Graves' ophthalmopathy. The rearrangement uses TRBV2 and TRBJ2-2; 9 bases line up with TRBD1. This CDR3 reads CASGRTGDAGELFF. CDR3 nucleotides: TGTGCCAGCGGACGGACAGGGGACGCCGGGGAGCTGTTTTTT.